The clone carrying this T cell receptor (beta chain) was recorded once. The sample originates from a study of T cell changes during pregnancy in multiple sclerosis. Only in-frame clones appear in the TCRdb table, and some are missing; sequencing was by immunoSEQ multiplex PCR. This sample yields about 22,000 clones, of which over 80% are seen a single time; about 7% belongs to the top ten. The CDR3 has 15 amino acids. Looked up from germline, CDR1 is SGDLS and CDR2 is YYNGEE. V was clipped by 6 bases and J by 6 bases, with 20 bases between them. Source: CD8+ T cells from peripheral blood mononuclear cells, taken in the third trimester of pregnancy. The receptor's source is a female donor with multiple sclerosis, enrolled in a pregnancy study. The chain uses TRBV9 and TRBJ2-3, with a possible D match to TRBD1 (6 bases). The CDR3 sequence: CASTETGTPHDTQYF. CDR3 nucleotides: TGTGCCAGCACAGAGACAGGCACACCACACGATACGCAGTATTTT.